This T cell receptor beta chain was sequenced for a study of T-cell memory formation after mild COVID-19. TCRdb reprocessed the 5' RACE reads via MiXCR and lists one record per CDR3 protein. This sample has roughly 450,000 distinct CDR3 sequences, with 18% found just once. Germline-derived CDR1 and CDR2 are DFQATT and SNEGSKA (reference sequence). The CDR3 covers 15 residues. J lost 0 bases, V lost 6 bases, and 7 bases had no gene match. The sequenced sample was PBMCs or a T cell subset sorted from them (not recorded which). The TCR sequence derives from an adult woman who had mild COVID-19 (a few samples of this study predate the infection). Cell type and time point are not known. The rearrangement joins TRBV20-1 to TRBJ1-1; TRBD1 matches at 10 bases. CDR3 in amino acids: CSAPRDRGMNTEAFF. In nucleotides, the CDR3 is TGCAGTGCGCCCCGGGACAGGGGAATGAACACTGAAGCTTTCTTT.